These T cell receptor beta chains were read from a single sample in a study of regulatory and conventional T cells in RAG deficiency. Clones were read by immunoSEQ multiplex PCR, and TCRdb kept only the in-frame ones, dropping some. The table lists about 29,000 clones, about 95% of them singletons. The sample was also reused in another study, on regulatory T cells.

The sequenced sample was CD25- CD4+ T cells sorted from blood. The receptors here all came from a human donor in good health. Each CDR3 is given with its conserved first and last residue. D genes are given only for firm matches. The size of a clone is reported for some rows only, either as once, few or many, or as a class for expanded clones.

- | TRBJ1-1 | TRBD1 | TRBV6-5 | CASSYSNRQGVRPFF | TGTGCCAGCAGTTACTCCAATCGACAGGGGGTGAGGCCCTTCTTT
- | TRBJ2-3 | - | TRBV9 | CASSVVGDTNTDTQYF | TGTGCCAGCAGCGTAGTGGGCGACACGAACACAGATACGCAGTATTTT
- | TRBJ2-5 | TRBD1 | TRBV9 | CASSVRQGGTQYF | TGTGCCAGCAGCGTTCGACAGGGGGGGACCCAGTACTTC
- | TRBJ2-2 | TRBD2 | TRBV7-9 | CASSRMGLAGLGELFF | TGTGCCAGCAGCCGAATGGGGCTAGCGGGGCTAGGGGAGCTGTTTTTT
- | TRBJ1-2 | TRBD1 | TRBV7-9 | CASSARGTGEAYGYTF | TGTGCCAGCAGCGCGCGGGGGACAGGGGAGGCCTATGGCTACACCTTC
- | TRBJ2-3 | - | TRBV19 | CASSIVRPPSSYTQYF | TGTGCCAGTAGTATAGTGCGACCCCCAAGTAGCTATACGCAGTATTTT
- | TRBJ2-7 | - | TRBV4-2 | CASSQDQSRSYEQYF | TGTGCCAGCAGCCAAGATCAGTCCAGGTCCTACGAGCAGTACTTC
- | TRBJ2-5 | TRBD2 | TRBV18 | CASSRILSSGETQYF | TGTGCCAGCTCAAGGATCCTATCTAGCGGAGAGACCCAGTACTTC
once | TRBJ1-5 | - | TRBV7-6 | CASSLRPSGGNQPQHF | TGTGCCAGCAGCTTAAGGCCCTCGGGTGGCAATCAGCCCCAGCATTTT
- | TRBJ2-3 | TRBD2 | TRBV5-4 | CASSLETSGGGDTQYF | TGTGCCAGCAGCTTGGAGACTAGCGGGGGAGGGGATACGCAGTATTTT
- | TRBJ2-1 | TRBD2 | TRBV11-2 | CASRETSGGVGWFF | TGTGCCAGCAGGGAGACTAGCGGGGGGGTCGGTTGGTTCTTC
- | TRBJ1-1 | - | TRBV5-1 | CASSLDAVNTEAFF | TGCGCCAGCAGCTTGGACGCGGTGAACACTGAAGCTTTCTTT
once | TRBJ2-7 | - | TRBV15 | CATSRGGDYEQYF | TGTGCCACCAGCAGAGGGGGAGACTACGAGCAGTACTTC
- | TRBJ1-6 | TRBD1 | TRBV7-9 | CASSLTGSSYNSPLHF | TGTGCCAGCAGCTTGACAGGGAGCTCCTATAATTCACCCCTCCACTTT
- | TRBJ2-1 | - | TRBV19 | CASNPPGDNEQFF | TGTGCCAGTAACCCCCCGGGGGACAATGAGCAGTTCTTC
- | TRBJ1-2 | - | TRBV2 | CASSVAGYGYTF | TGTGCCAGCAGTGTGGCGGGCTATGGCTACACCTTC
- | TRBJ1-2 | - | TRBV5-1 | CASSLGRGDGYTF | TGCGCCAGCAGCTTGGGACGGGGAGATGGCTACACCTTC
- | TRBJ2-1 | TRBD2 | TRBV7-6 | CASSTRLAGGLYNEQFF | TGTGCCAGCAGCACAAGACTAGCGGGGGGACTATACAATGAGCAGTTCTTC
- | TRBJ1-3 | - | TRBV2 | CASSRQAGSGNTIYF | TGTGCCAGCAGCAGGCAGGCCGGCTCTGGAAACACCATATATTTT
once | TRBJ2-1 | TRBD2 | TRBV29-1 | CSVAGGTNEQFF | TGCAGCGTAGCGGGGGGAACCAATGAGCAGTTCTTC
- | TRBJ2-5 | - | TRBV7-6 | CASSSPVAGPQETQYF | TGTGCCAGCAGCTCTCCTGTGGCGGGCCCCCAAGAGACCCAGTACTTC
- | TRBJ2-1 | TRBD2 | TRBV7-3 | CASSLIGGGAGEQFF | TGTGCCAGCAGCTTAATTGGCGGGGGGGCCGGTGAGCAGTTCTTC
- | TRBJ2-1 | TRBD2 | TRBV5-1 | CASSLVGTSHTNEQFF | TGCGCCAGCAGCTTGGTCGGGACTAGCCATACCAATGAGCAGTTCTTC
- | TRBJ1-5 | TRBD1 | TRBV6-5 | CASSLQGLSNQPQHF | TGTGCCAGCAGTTTACAGGGGTTAAGCAATCAGCCCCAGCATTTT
- | TRBJ2-1 | TRBD2 | TRBV4-1 | CASSPGLAGGNEQFF | TGCGCCAGCAGCCCTGGTCTAGCGGGGGGCAATGAGCAGTTCTTC
- | TRBJ2-1 | TRBD2 | TRBV7-9 | CASSPRGGLSEQFF | TGTGCCAGCAGCCCGAGGGGAGGGTTGAGTGAGCAGTTCTTC
- | TRBJ1-2 | - | TRBV18 | CASSLQGYGYTF | TGTGCCAGCTCACTACAGGGCTATGGCTACACCTTC
few | TRBJ1-2 | - | TRBV5-8 | CASSLPGRYGYTF | TGTGCCAGCAGCTTGCCAGGGAGGTATGGCTACACCTTC
once | TRBJ1-6 | TRBD1 | TRBV5-1 | CASSLTRAGTGDNSPLHF | TGCGCCAGCAGCTTGACCCGGGCCGGGACAGGAGATAATTCACCCCTCCACTTT
- | TRBJ2-7 | - | TRBV28 | CASSQTRLSSYEQYF | TGTGCCAGCAGCCAGACTAGGCTCAGCTCCTACGAGCAGTACTTC
- | TRBJ2-7 | TRBD2 | TRBV7-2 | CASSFSSGGSEQYF | TGTGCCAGCAGCTTCTCTAGCGGGGGGAGCGAGCAGTACTTC
- | TRBJ1-1 | - | TRBV5-1 | CASSLGPLNTEAFF | TGCGCCAGCAGCTTGGGTCCCTTGAACACTGAAGCTTTCTTT
- | TRBJ2-1 | TRBD2 | TRBV7-9 | CASSLVAGGTYNEQFF | TGTGCCAGCAGCTTAGTTGCGGGGGGGACCTACAATGAGCAGTTCTTC
- | TRBJ2-5 | TRBD1 | TRBV5-1 | CASRGTGAETQYF | TGCGCCAGCAGAGGGACAGGGGCGGAGACCCAGTACTTC
- | TRBJ2-2 | TRBD1 | TRBV7-6 | CASSYTGTGDTGELFF | TGTGCCAGCAGTTACACCGGGACAGGGGACACCGGGGAGCTGTTTTTT
- | TRBJ1-2 | TRBD1 | TRBV15 | CATSKGQGAQGYTF | TGTGCCACCAGCAAAGGACAGGGGGCACAGGGCTACACCTTC
- | TRBJ2-7 | TRBD1 | TRBV25-1 | CASSEYGQAHYEQYF | TGTGCCAGCAGTGAATATGGACAGGCGCACTACGAGCAGTACTTC
once | TRBJ2-3 | TRBD2 | TRBV18 | CASSGSGALTDTQYF | TGTGCCAGCTCAGGTAGCGGGGCCCTCACAGATACGCAGTATTTT
- | TRBJ2-1 | TRBD1 | TRBV6-5 | CASSYGGTGKWNEQFF | TGTGCCAGCAGTTACGGGGGGACAGGGAAGTGGAATGAGCAGTTCTTC
once | TRBJ2-7 | TRBD1 | TRBV10-3 | CAIRETGTGNEQYF | TGTGCCATCAGAGAAACCGGGACAGGGAACGAGCAGTACTTC
- | TRBJ1-6 | - | TRBV5-6 | CASRDGLGSPLHF | TGTGCCAGCAGAGACGGGTTGGGTTCACCCCTCCACTTT
- | TRBJ1-6 | - | TRBV28 | CASSFNQGPYNSPLHF | TGTGCCAGCAGTTTCAATCAGGGGCCTTATAATTCCCCCCTCCACTTT
- | TRBJ1-1 | TRBD1 | TRBV6-5 | CASSYGLRGPVTEAFF | TGTGCCAGCAGTTACGGTCTTAGGGGGCCAGTCACTGAAGCTTTCTTT
- | TRBJ1-5 | TRBD1 | TRBV27 | CASTLTGVSNQPQHF | TGTGCCAGCACACTTACAGGGGTTAGCAATCAGCCCCAGCATTTT
- | TRBJ1-1 | - | TRBV9 | CASSVGGSGTEAFF | TGTGCCAGCAGCGTAGGTGGGAGTGGGACTGAAGCTTTCTTT
- | TRBJ2-1 | TRBD1 | TRBV27 | CASSFTPGQPTSCYNEQFF | TGTGCCAGCAGTTTCACACCGGGACAGCCCACCTCGTGCTACAATGAGCAGTTCTTC
- | TRBJ1-2 | - | TRBV7-9 | CASSLARVYGYTF | TGTGCCAGCAGCTTAGCGCGGGTCTATGGCTACACCTTC
- | TRBJ2-5 | - | TRBV19 | CASSGRTQETQYF | TGTGCCAGTAGCGGTCGGACACAAGAGACCCAGTACTTC
- | TRBJ2-7 | TRBD1 | TRBV19 | CASSEGTDYEQYF | TGTGCCAGTAGCGAGGGGACAGACTACGAGCAGTACTTC
- | TRBJ2-2 | - | TRBV5-1 | CASRVRENTGELFF | TGCGCCAGCAGAGTGCGGGAGAACACCGGGGAGCTGTTTTTT
once | TRBJ2-2 | TRBD2 | TRBV10-1 | CASSGLAGGKNTGELFF | TGCGCCAGCAGCGGACTAGCGGGGGGGAAGAACACCGGGGAGCTGTTTTTT
- | TRBJ1-2 | - | TRBV7-9 | CASSLEGGEMESYTF | TGTGCCAGCAGCTTAGAAGGGGGTGAAATGGAGAGCTACACCTTC
- | TRBJ1-2 | TRBD1 | TRBV11-2 | CASSLGGTGAYGYTF | TGTGCCAGCAGCTTAGGAGGGACAGGGGCCTATGGCTACACCTTC
- | TRBJ2-6 | - | TRBV6-1 | CASIRESSGANVLTF | TGTGCCAGCATTCGAGAGTCCTCTGGGGCCAACGTCCTGACTTTC
- | TRBJ1-2 | - | TRBV28 | CASSPALGYGYTF | TGTGCCAGCAGCCCCGCTCTAGGCTATGGCTACACCTTC
- | TRBJ1-1 | - | TRBV7-3 | CASSPHGSSTGGMNTEAFF | TGTGCCAGCAGCCCCCACGGGTCGAGTACGGGGGGGATGAACACTGAAGCTTTCTTT
- | TRBJ2-6 | - | TRBV23-1 | CASSQFVQRSGANVLTF | TGCGCCAGCAGTCAATTTGTCCAGCGCTCTGGGGCCAACGTCCTGACTTTC
- | TRBJ1-2 | TRBD1 | TRBV6-1 | CASSRQGASYGYTF | TGTGCCAGCTCTCGTCAGGGGGCTTCCTATGGCTACACCTTC
- | TRBJ1-2 | TRBD1 | TRBV14 | CASSRPGQGWYGYTF | TGTGCCAGCAGCCGCCCCGGACAGGGGTGGTATGGCTACACCTTC
- | TRBJ1-1 | - | TRBV5-7 | CASSRREKNTEAFF | TGTGCCAGCAGCCGCCGGGAGAAGAACACTGAAGCTTTCTTT